The T cell receptor beta chain under discussion was sequenced for a study of cytomegalovirus exposure and HLA in healthy donors. Researchers ran the PCR with 60 Vbeta and 13 Jbeta primers. Sequencing was performed with immunoSEQ multiplex PCR; in TCRdb, only in-frame clones are kept and a portion is missing. The sample lists about 180,000 clones; over 75% were seen once. The CDR3 extends over 16 amino acids. Germline CDR1 and CDR2: GTSNPN and SVGIG (reference sequence). Trimming cost V 8 bases and J 0 bases; bases outside gene matches: 11. Sequencing was carried out using PBMCs. The TCR originated in a woman in her twenties or thirties in good health and CMV-seronegative. The V and J genes are TRBV30 and TRBJ2-2, with 8 positions matching TRBD2. CDR3 protein: CATEERGSANTGELFF. Written as DNA, the CDR3 is TGTGCCACCGAGGAGCGGGGGTCCGCGAACACCGGGGAGCTGTTTTTT.